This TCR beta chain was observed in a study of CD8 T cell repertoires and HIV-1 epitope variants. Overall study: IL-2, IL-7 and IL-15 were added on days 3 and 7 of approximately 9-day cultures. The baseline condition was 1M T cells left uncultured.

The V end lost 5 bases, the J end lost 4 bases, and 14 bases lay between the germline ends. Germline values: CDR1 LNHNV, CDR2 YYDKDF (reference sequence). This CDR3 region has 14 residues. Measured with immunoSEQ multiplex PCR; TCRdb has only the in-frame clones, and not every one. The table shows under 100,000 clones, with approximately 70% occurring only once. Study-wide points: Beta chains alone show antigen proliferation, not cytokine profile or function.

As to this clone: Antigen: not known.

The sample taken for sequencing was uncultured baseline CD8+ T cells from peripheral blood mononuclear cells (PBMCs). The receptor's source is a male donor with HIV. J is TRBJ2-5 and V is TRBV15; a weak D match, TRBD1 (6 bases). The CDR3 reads CATSGQGSPETQYF. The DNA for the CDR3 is TGTGCCACCAGCGGGCAGGGGTCCCCAGAGACCCAGTACTTC. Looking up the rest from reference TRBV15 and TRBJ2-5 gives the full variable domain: DAMVIQNPRYQVTQFGKPVTLSCSQTLNHNVMYWYQQKSSQAPKLLFHYYDKDFNNEADTPDNFQSRRPNTSFCFLDIRSPGLGDTAMYLCATSGQGSPETQYFGPGTRLLVL.